The 9 T cell receptor beta chains below come from one sample, sequenced in a study of a mutant IDH1 vaccine in newly diagnosed glioma (dated by TCRdb to the early 2020s). No antigens are known for them. The sample's time point label, decoded: week 35, safety follow-up. A 20-mer mutant IDH1 peptide at 300 micrograms in Montanide made up each vaccine dose, which was injected subcutaneously together with topical imiquimod. Library generation was performed with the immunoSEQ multiplex PCR assay. TCRdb holds this immuneACCESS table with in-frame rearrangements only. Some clones are missing; in checked studies, unresolved V genes explain under half, and the rest has no known cause. A total of tens of thousands of clones appear in this sample, around 90% of them only once. The top ten hold roughly 2% of the sample. The input for sequencing was PBMCs, taken from a glioma patient whose treatment included an IDH1 peptide vaccine. Receptors originate from a man in his thirties or forties with glioma.

In DNA form, the CDR3 reads TGTGCCACCACGGGACCAATTCCCACTGAAGCTTTCTTT. It is translated as CATTGPIPTEAFF. The gene calls are TRBV28 and TRBJ1-1, with TRBD1 as a possible D gene (5 bases). V was cut by 10 bases and J by 4 bases, with 16 bases left in between. The CDR3 extends over 13 amino acids. Germline loops: CDR1 MDHEN, CDR2 SYDVKM.

This rearrangement joins TRBV6-1 to TRBJ2-6, with D hard to call. This CDR3 is built from 15 residues. Germline V gene sequence: CDR1 MNHNS, CDR2 SASEGT. Trimming took off 5 bases at V and 0 bases at J, with 8 bases between the two ends. CDR3 amino acids: CASSTTISGANVLTF. For the CDR3, the DNA is TGTGCCAGCAGTACAACTATCTCTGGGGCCAACGTCCTGACTTTC.

This clone was counted a few times. V gene TRBV7-2 combines with J gene TRBJ1-1; TRBD1 aligns across 7 bases. CDR1 is SGHTA and CDR2 is FQGNSA in the germline V gene. V trimming: 5 bases; J trimming: 3 bases; junction bases outside the gene matches: 3. This CDR3 comprises 13 residues. The CDR3, as DNA: TGTGCCAGCAGCCCTGGGACAGACACTGAAGCTTTCTTT. Its translation: CASSPGTDTEAFF.

The chain combines TRBV9 with TRBJ2-3; D uncertain. There are 11 residues in the CDR3. The germline V gene encodes CDR1 SGDLS and CDR2 YYNGEE. V was pared by 0 bases and J by 6 bases, with 2 bases between. The DNA for the CDR3 is TGTGCCAGCAGCGTAGAGGATACGCAGTATTTT. Amino acid sequence: CASSVEDTQYF.

The chain links TRBV7-8 to TRBJ2-7; 10 nucleotides agree with TRBD2. The CDR3 spans 16 residues. Trimming at V came to 5 bases and at J to 0 bases, leaving 7 bases not matched to a gene. CDR1 and CDR2 from the germline V gene are SGHVS and FQNEAQ. The CDR3 reads CASSPTRLAGSYEQYF. The CDR3 DNA reads as TGTGCCAGCAGCCCGACACGACTAGCGGGCTCCTACGAGCAGTACTTC.

This clone was picked up a small number of times. The chain is built from TRBV10-3 and TRBJ1-5; 8 nucleotides align to TRBD1. Germline V gene lookup returns CDR1 ENHRY and CDR2 SYGVKD. The CDR3 spans 14 residues. V was clipped by 8 bases and J by 6 bases; unmatched bases: 9. DNA of the CDR3: TGTGCCATCTGGGAGGACAGGGATACTCAGCCCCAGCATTTT. It is translated as CAIWEDRDTQPQHF.

The chain uses TRBV9 and TRBJ1-1, with D possibly TRBD1 on 5 matching bases. CDR1 is SGDLS and CDR2 is YYNGEE in the germline V gene. Trimming left V 4 bases short and J 6 bases short, with 16 bases between. The CDR3 loop spans 14 amino acids. CDR3 residues: CASSPPGTSSEAFF. As DNA, the CDR3 is TGTGCCAGCAGCCCGCCCGGGACCTCCTCTGAAGCTTTCTTT.

The gene calls are TRBV19 and TRBJ1-5; D not certain. This CDR3 is 12 amino acids long. Germline CDR1 LNHDA, CDR2 SQIVND (reference sequence). With 8 bases removed from V and 1 base from J, the gap between germline ends came to 6 bases. CDR3 nucleotides: TGTGCCAGTGCAACAAGCAATCAGCCCCAGCATTTT. Translation gives CASATSNQPQHF.

This clone was picked up one time. For the CDR3, the DNA is TGTGCCAGCAGTGAAAGGACAGCCTACGAGCAGTACTTC. Encoded protein: CASSERTAYEQYF. This rearrangement joins TRBV6-1 to TRBJ2-7; maybe TRBD1 (6 bases). The CDR3 sequence is 13 residues long. The germline V gene has CDR1 MNHNS and CDR2 SASEGT. Trimming cost V 2 bases and J 2 bases, with 7 bases left between them.